These T cell receptor beta chains were read from a single sample in a study of T cell repertoires in cytomegalovirus infection. From the reads, TCRdb called clonotypes with MiXCR, one entry per CDR3 protein. This table holds 600,000 to 800,000 distinct CDR3 sequences, 20% to 25% found once. Sample: CD8+ T cells from PBMCs. All receptors come from a human donor in good health (CMV status not recorded). Some clones in this sample may be carry-over from other donors' samples. Each CDR3 is given with its conserved first and last residue. The D gene is left open where the match is weak. Some rows have no size entry. The others give once, few or many, or a class for an expanded clone.

TRBJ2-2,TRBV6-6,.,.,CASTNRGDSNTGELFF,TGTGCCAGCACTAATAGGGGTGACAGTAACACCGGGGAGCTGTTTTTT
TRBJ2-7,TRBV6-5,.,many,CASSYSTEQYF,TGTGCCAGCAGTTACTCGACCGAGCAGTACTTC
TRBJ2-7,TRBV20-1,.,.,CSARAGPRGTYEQYF,TGCAGTGCTAGAGCGGGCCCTCGGGGGACATACGAGCAGTACTTC
TRBJ2-1,TRBV20-1,.,few,CSATPPGTQNYNEQFF,TGCAGTGCTACTCCCCCCGGGACACAAAACTACAATGAGCAGTTCTTC
TRBJ2-1,TRBV7-9,TRBD2,few,CASSDGLVSEQFF,TGTGCCAGCAGCGACGGACTAGTGAGTGAGCAGTTCTTC
TRBJ2-1,TRBV4-3,TRBD2,few,CASSQDRSGGPSYNEQFF,TGCGCCAGCAGCCAAGATCGAAGCGGGGGGCCCTCCTACAATGAGCAGTTCTTC
TRBJ1-2,TRBV15,.,few,CATSRDLGKPNYGYTF,TGTGCCACCAGCAGAGATCTGGGCAAACCTAACTATGGCTACACCTTC
TRBJ2-4,TRBV7-9,.,.,CASNPPGEDIQYF,TGTGCCAGCAACCCACCAGGCGAGGACATTCAGTACTTC
TRBJ1-1,TRBV7-6,TRBD1,many,CASSFPGGINTEAFF,TGTGCCAGCAGCTTTCCAGGGGGGATCAACACTGAAGCTTTCTTT
TRBJ2-5,TRBV7-2,TRBD2,many,CASSRHLAGGQETQYF,TGTGCCAGCAGCCGCCATCTAGCGGGGGGCCAAGAGACCCAGTACTTC
TRBJ2-7,TRBV5-5,TRBD1,.,CASSFRTGGMTYEQYF,TGTGCCAGCAGCTTCCGGACAGGAGGAATGACCTACGAGCAGTACTTC
TRBJ2-2,TRBV7-2,TRBD1,many,CASSEWTGGGELFF,TGTGCCAGCAGCGAATGGACAGGCGGGGGGGAGCTGTTTTTT
TRBJ1-1,TRBV27,TRBD1,few,CANQLGQGQGTEAFF,TGTGCCAACCAATTGGGACAGGGGCAGGGCACTGAAGCTTTCTTT
TRBJ2-2,TRBV12-3/TRBV12-4,.,few,CASSSRGAGGELFF,TGTGCCAGCAGTTCCCGGGGGGCGGGCGGGGAGCTGTTTTTT
TRBJ1-1,TRBV6-2/TRBV6-3,.,.,CASSLGTPGLTEAFF,TGTGCCAGCAGCCTCGGGACTCCAGGGCTCACTGAAGCTTTCTTT
TRBJ1-4,TRBV28,TRBD1,.,CASSDPGQGNEKLFF,TGTGCCAGCAGTGACCCGGGACAGGGGAATGAAAAACTGTTTTTT
TRBJ1-1,TRBV6-6,.,.,CASSPYMREWELNTEAFF,TGTGCCAGCAGTCCCTATATGAGGGAATGGGAGTTGAACACTGAAGCTTTCTTT
TRBJ1-2,TRBV12-5,.,.,CASGLWVGVLDGYTF,TGTGCTAGTGGTTTGTGGGTCGGGGTGCTGGACGGCTACACCTTC
TRBJ1-1,TRBV7-2,.,many,CASSLVASQREAFF,TGTGCCAGCAGCTTAGTGGCCAGCCAGAGGGAAGCTTTCTTT
TRBJ2-5,TRBV19,.,few,CASIGSTQYF,TGTGCCAGCATTGGGTCGACCCAGTACTTC
TRBJ2-2,TRBV4-1,.,few,CASSRQGIALSTGELFF,TGCGCCAGCAGTCGCCAGGGGATAGCCCTAAGCACCGGGGAGCTGTTTTTT
TRBJ2-2,TRBV15,.,.,CATSRDAGTGELFF,TGTGCCACCAGCAGAGATGCGGGAACCGGGGAGCTGTTTTTT
TRBJ1-4,TRBV6-1,TRBD1,few,CASSPEGTGIATNEKLFF,TGTGCCAGCAGCCCCGAAGGGACAGGGATCGCAACTAATGAAAAACTGTTTTTT
TRBJ2-1,TRBV4-1,TRBD2,.,CASSKFSGDYNEQFF,TGCGCCAGCAGTAAATTTAGCGGGGACTACAATGAGCAGTTCTTC
TRBJ2-3,TRBV28,.,.,CASQGRGIDTQYF,TGTGCCAGCCAGGGACGAGGTATAGATACGCAGTATTTT
TRBJ1-5,TRBV7-6,.,many,CASSSTGSQPQHF,TGTGCCAGCAGCTCCACCGGAAGTCAGCCCCAGCATTTT
TRBJ2-3,TRBV23-1,.,few,CASSQSCRGPGDTQYF,TGCGCCAGCAGTCAATCTTGCAGGGGACCCGGAGATACGCAGTATTTT
TRBJ1-6,TRBV28,.,once,CASSFIVGGNSPLHF,TGTGCCAGCAGTTTTATTGTAGGAGGGAATTCACCCCTCCACTTT
TRBJ2-1,TRBV19,.,few,CASGVAWDEQFF,TGTGCCAGTGGTGTAGCCTGGGATGAGCAGTTCTTC
TRBJ1-2,TRBV28,.,.,CASSLDWGKHGYTF,TGTGCCAGCAGTTTAGACTGGGGGAAGCATGGCTACACCTTC
TRBJ1-2,TRBV20-1,.,few,CSAPNPGNYGYTF,TGCAGTGCCCCCAATCCGGGTAACTATGGCTACACCTTC
TRBJ2-4,TRBV5-1,TRBD2,.,CASSWTSGGLKNIQYF,TGCGCCAGCAGCTGGACTAGCGGGGGCCTAAAAAACATTCAGTACTTC
TRBJ2-2,TRBV7-2,.,.,CASSLDRWANTGELFF,TGTGCCAGCAGCTTGGACCGATGGGCGAACACCGGGGAGCTGTTTTTT
TRBJ2-7,TRBV4-1,TRBD1,few,CASSHRTGVGEQYF,TGCGCCAGCAGCCACCGGACAGGGGTAGGCGAGCAGTACTTC
TRBJ1-5,TRBV7-6,.,many,CASSLGGEPQHF,TGTGCCAGCAGCTTGGGGGGAGAGCCCCAGCATTTT
TRBJ2-7,TRBV5-4,.,.,CASSLDPGSYEQYF,TGTGCCAGCAGCTTGGATCCGGGGAGCTACGAGCAGTACTTC
TRBJ1-1,TRBV28,.,many,CASSWQGRNTEAFF,TGTGCCAGCAGTTGGCAGGGACGGAACACTGAAGCTTTCTTT
TRBJ2-1,TRBV7-6,TRBD2,many,CASSFDSGGMNNEQFF,TGTGCCAGCAGCTTTGATAGCGGGGGGATGAACAATGAGCAGTTCTTC
TRBJ1-1,TRBV10-2,.,.,CASSGSSAEAFF,TGCGCCAGCAGTGGGTCATCGGCTGAAGCTTTCTTT
TRBJ2-1,TRBV20-1,.,.,CSSYIANYNEQFF,TGCAGTTCCTACATTGCCAACTACAATGAGCAGTTCTTC
TRBJ1-5,TRBV7-6,.,few,CASSLGGSIREPQHF,TGTGCCAGCAGCTTAGGGGGGAGCATTAGGGAGCCCCAGCATTTT
TRBJ2-1,TRBV29-1,.,.,CSVEVTNYNEQFF,TGCAGCGTTGAGGTGACTAACTACAATGAGCAGTTCTTC
TRBJ2-3,TRBV29-1,TRBD2,many,CSVAILSGGERDTQYF,TGCAGCGTTGCTATACTTAGCGGGGGAGAACGAGATACGCAGTATTTT
TRBJ2-3,TRBV7-9,.,many,CASSAPLADTQYF,TGTGCCAGCAGCGCCCCGTTGGCAGATACGCAGTATTTT
TRBJ2-1,TRBV4-1,TRBD2,.,CASSQDTRAGGVYEQFF,TGCGCCAGCAGCCAAGATACGAGGGCGGGGGGAGTCTATGAGCAGTTCTTC
TRBJ2-3,TRBV28,TRBD2,many,CASSLLAGGSTDTQYF,TGTGCCAGCAGTCTACTAGCGGGGGGGAGCACAGATACGCAGTATTTT
TRBJ2-1,TRBV7-3,.,.,CASSSDRLREQFF,TGTGCCAGCAGCAGCGACAGGCTTCGGGAGCAGTTCTTC
TRBJ2-7,TRBV10-2,TRBD1,.,CASSPRGQGPSLGYEQYF,TGCGCCAGCAGCCCAAGAGGACAGGGACCATCCCTCGGCTACGAGCAGTACTTC
TRBJ1-1,TRBV20-1,.,.,CSARDYDRSNTEAFF,TGCAGTGCTAGAGATTACGACAGATCGAACACTGAAGCTTTCTTT
TRBJ1-5,TRBV5-1,.,few,CASSLWGDDQPQHF,TGCGCCAGCAGCTTGTGGGGGGACGATCAGCCCCAGCATTTT
TRBJ2-5,TRBV7-6,TRBD2,many,CASSTGGEATQYF,TGTGCCAGCAGCACCGGGGGGGAGGCGACCCAGTACTTC
TRBJ2-5,TRBV28,.,few,CASSPSDINHQETQYF,TGTGCCAGCAGTCCCTCGGACATAAACCACCAAGAGACCCAGTACTTC
TRBJ1-2,TRBV12-5,.,many,CASATGGLGYTF,TGTGCTAGTGCCACCGGGGGGCTGGGCTACACCTTC
TRBJ1-4,TRBV10-3,.,.,CAISPTSTNEKLFF,TGTGCCATCAGTCCGACGTCAACTAATGAAAAACTGTTTTTT
TRBJ1-1,TRBV6-2/TRBV6-3,TRBD1,few,CASSAGGQGGTEAFF,TGTGCCAGCAGCGCTGGGGGACAGGGAGGCACTGAAGCTTTCTTT
TRBJ2-1,TRBV7-2,TRBD1,many,CASSLRQGRDEQFF,TGTGCCAGCAGCTTACGACAGGGGAGAGATGAGCAGTTCTTC
TRBJ1-1,TRBV5-1,.,.,CASSLFGGEGAEAFF,TGCGCCAGCAGCTTGTTTGGGGGAGAGGGAGCTGAAGCTTTCTTT
TRBJ1-6,TRBV10-3,.,few,CAISELDRLRAPLHF,TGTGCCATCAGTGAGTTGGACCGCCTCAGAGCACCCCTCCACTTT
TRBJ2-1,TRBV25-1,TRBD2,few,CASTRRGGFSYNEQFF,TGTGCCAGCACCCGGCGGGGGGGCTTCTCCTACAATGAGCAGTTCTTC
TRBJ2-5,TRBV2,.,.,CASSEGVRVSTETQYF,TGTGCCAGCAGTGAAGGGGTCCGGGTCTCAACTGAGACCCAGTACTTC